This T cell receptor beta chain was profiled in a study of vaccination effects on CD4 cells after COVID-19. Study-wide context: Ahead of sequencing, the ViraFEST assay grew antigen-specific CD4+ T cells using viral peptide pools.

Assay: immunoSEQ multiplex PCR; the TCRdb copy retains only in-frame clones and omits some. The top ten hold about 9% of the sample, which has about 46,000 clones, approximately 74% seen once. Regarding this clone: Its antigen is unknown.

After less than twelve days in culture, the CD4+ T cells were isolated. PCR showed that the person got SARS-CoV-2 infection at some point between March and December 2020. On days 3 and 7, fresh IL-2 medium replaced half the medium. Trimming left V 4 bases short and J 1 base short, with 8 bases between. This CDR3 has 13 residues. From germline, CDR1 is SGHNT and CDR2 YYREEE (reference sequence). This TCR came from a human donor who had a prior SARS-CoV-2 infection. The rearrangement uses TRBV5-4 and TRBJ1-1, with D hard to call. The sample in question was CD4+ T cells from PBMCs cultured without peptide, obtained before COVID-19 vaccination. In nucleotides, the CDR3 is TGTGCCAGCAGCCCTACTCAGAACACTGAAGCTTTCTTT. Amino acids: CASSPTQNTEAFF. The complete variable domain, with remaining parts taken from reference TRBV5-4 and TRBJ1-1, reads ETGVTQSPTHLIKTRGQQVTLRCSSQSGHNTVSWYQQALGQGPQFIFQYYREEENGRGNFPPRFSGLQFPNYSSELNVNALELDDSALYLCASSPTQNTEAFFGQGTRLTVV.